This T cell receptor beta chain was found in a study of cytomegalovirus exposure and HLA in healthy donors. In the PCR, 60 Vbeta and 13 Jbeta primers were used. Profiled with immunoSEQ multiplex PCR; TCRdb holds only in-frame clones, not every one. Among 150,000 or so clones listed, around three quarters were seen once. This clone was recorded only once. The CDR3 runs to 14 residues. The ends were cut back, 0 bases at V and 6 bases at J, with 9 bases in the middle. Per the germline V gene, CDR1 is SGDLS and CDR2 is YYNGEE. Sequenced sample: PBMCs. This sequence joins TRBV9 and TRBJ2-2, with D tentatively TRBD1 (5 bases). The TCR was taken from a man aged 35-49 years in good health and CMV-seronegative. CDR3: CASSVVQGAGELFF. The CDR3 DNA reads as TGTGCCAGCAGCGTAGTTCAAGGGGCCGGGGAGCTGTTTTTT. Full variable domain (rest looked up from reference TRBV9 and TRBJ2-2): DSGVTQTPKHLITATGQRVTLRCSPRSGDLSVYWYQQSLDQGLQFLIQYYNGEERAKGNILERFSAQQFPDLHSELNLSSLELGDSALYFCASSVVQGAGELFFGEGSRLTVL.